The 13 T cell receptor beta chains reported below all come from one sample, sequenced in a study of blood T cell repertoires in COVID-19. Here immunoSEQ multiplex PCR was the method, and the copy in TCRdb shows in-frame clones only, minus some. The profile shows around 52,000 clones, 83% of them singletons. Sequenced input: peripheral blood. The receptors derive from a human donor in a cohort sampled during active COVID-19.

The chain has TRBV3-1 (or the pseudogene TRBV3-2) and TRBJ1-3; D is uncertain. V dropped 1 base and J dropped 4 bases, with 14 bases sitting between them. Germline V gene sequence: CDR1 LGHDT, CDR2 YNNKEL (reference sequence). The CDR3 covers 16 residues. Written as DNA, the CDR3 is TGTGCCAGCAGCCAAGGTCCGGGGTCGGCCGGAAACACCATATATTTT. Translation: CASSQGPGSAGNTIYF.

The J gene is TRBJ1-2, the V gene TRBV2, with D hard to call. CDR3 length: 11 amino acids. Looked up from germline, CDR1 is SNHLY and CDR2 is FYNNEI. The CDR3, as DNA: TGTGCAGACGGGGATTCCTATGGCTACACCTTC. Translated: CADGDSYGYTF.

CDR3 in amino acids: CASSPSSGGFNTQYF. The CDR3 DNA reads as TGTGCCAGCAGCCCGTCTAGCGGGGGCTTCAATACGCAGTATTTT. The chain recombines TRBV3-1 (or the pseudogene TRBV3-2) with TRBJ2-3; 10 bases match TRBD2. Trimming at V came to 4 bases and at J to 7 bases, leaving 8 bases not matched to a gene. CDR1 and CDR2 from the germline V gene are LGHDT and YNNKEL (reference sequence). The CDR3 loop spans 15 amino acids.

The V gene is TRBV2, the J gene TRBJ2-1; 10 bases map to TRBD1. Germline lookup yields CDR1 SNHLY and CDR2 FYNNEI. V shed 5 bases, J shed 9 bases, and the junction held 13 bases outside the gene matches. This CDR3 contains 16 residues. CDR3 amino acids: CASSLLTGGAGGEQFF. DNA for the CDR3: TGTGCCAGCAGTTTGCTGACAGGGGGCGCCGGTGGTGAGCAGTTCTTC.

The V call is TRBV12-2, the J call TRBJ2-3; the listed D gene, TRBD2, was not tested against the DNA. TRBV12-2 is labeled a pseudogene. This CDR3 has 18 amino acids. This chain's CDR3 is CASRSRLAGGRFTDTQYF. CDR3 coding DNA: TGTGCAAGTCGCTCGCGACTAGCGGGGGGGCGGTTCACAGATACGCAGTATTTT.

This chain connects TRBV29-1 to TRBJ2-2; TRBD1 matches 7 bases. Unmatched junction bases numbered 10, after V lost 7 bases and J lost 2 bases. CDR1 and CDR2 (germline): SQVTM, ANQGSEA. The CDR3 covers 15 residues. Written as DNA, the CDR3 is TGCAGCGCCCAACTGACAGGGCAAAACACCGGGGAGCTGTTTTTT. Encoded protein: CSAQLTGQNTGELFF.

The chain couples TRBV2 to TRBJ2-7; 8 bases are a match to TRBD1. The trim removed 6 bases at V and 0 bases at J, leaving 7 bases unmatched. CDR1 is SNHLY and CDR2 is FYNNEI in the germline V gene. This CDR3 spans 15 amino acids. The CDR3 reads CASRRDRLSSYEQYF. CDR3 sequence (DNA): TGTGCCAGCAGACGGGACAGGTTGAGCTCCTACGAGCAGTACTTC.

The rearrangement links TRBV29-1 to TRBJ1-1; unclear D gene. V dropped 4 bases and J dropped 2 bases, with 11 bases sitting between them. CDR3 length: 13 amino acids. CDR1 is SQVTM, CDR2 ANQGSEA, per germline. The CDR3 DNA reads as TGCAGCGTTGGAGGACGGACTAACACTGAAGCTTTCTTT. Amino acids: CSVGGRTNTEAFF.

The chain carries TRBV5-4 and TRBJ1-4, with TRBD1 matching 7 bases. J gave up 8 bases and V 4 bases, and 8 bases lay outside the gene matches. CDR3 length: 14 amino acids. Germline V gene sequence: CDR1 SGHNT, CDR2 YYREEE (reference sequence). CDR3 residues: CASSPADRNEKLFF. The DNA for the CDR3 is TGTGCCAGCAGCCCTGCGGACAGGAACGAAAAACTGTTTTTT.

This rearrangement joins TRBV12-5 to TRBJ1-1; no firm D call. The CDR3 is 10 amino acids. V shed 6 bases and J shed 7 bases, with 6 bases lying between them. CDR1 is LGHNT, CDR2 FRNRAP, per germline. The CDR3 region has the DNA TGTGCTAGTGGCGGTTATGAAGCTTTCTTT. As protein: CASGGYEAFF.

This clone was recorded once. This chain connects TRBV6-4 to TRBJ2-2; tentative D call: TRBD2 (5 bases). The CDR3 spans 14 residues. V was cut by 9 bases and J by 3 bases, with 14 bases left in between. Germline V gives CDR1 MRHNA, CDR2 SNTAGT. CDR3 coding DNA: TGTGCCAGTCGACGGGGAGTCGACACCGGGGAGCTGTTTTTT. Translated: CASRRGVDTGELFF.

The rearrangement uses TRBV5-1 and TRBJ1-4; D gene unclear. With 1 base removed from V and 0 bases from J, the gap between germline ends came to 4 bases. CDR1 and CDR2 from the germline V gene are SGHRS and YFSETQ. This CDR3 spans 14 amino acids. CDR3: CASSLRATNEKLFF. The CDR3 nucleotides are TGCGCCAGCAGCTTGAGAGCAACTAATGAAAAACTGTTTTTT. Filled out from reference TRBV5-1 and TRBJ1-4, the complete variable domain reads KAGVTQTPRYLIKTRGQQVTLSCSPISGHRSVSWYQQTPGQGLQFLFEYFSETQRNKGNFPGRFSGRQFSNSRSEMNVSTLELGDSALYLCASSLRATNEKLFFGSGTQLSVL.

The gene calls are TRBV14 and TRBJ2-2; D is unresolved. CDR3 length: 12 amino acids. V lost 4 bases and J 4 bases, leaving 4 bases between the germline ends. In germline, CDR1 is SGHDN, CDR2 FVKESK. CDR3 residues: CASSLLTGELFF. The CDR3 nucleotides read TGTGCCAGCAGCCTCCTCACCGGGGAGCTGTTTTTT.